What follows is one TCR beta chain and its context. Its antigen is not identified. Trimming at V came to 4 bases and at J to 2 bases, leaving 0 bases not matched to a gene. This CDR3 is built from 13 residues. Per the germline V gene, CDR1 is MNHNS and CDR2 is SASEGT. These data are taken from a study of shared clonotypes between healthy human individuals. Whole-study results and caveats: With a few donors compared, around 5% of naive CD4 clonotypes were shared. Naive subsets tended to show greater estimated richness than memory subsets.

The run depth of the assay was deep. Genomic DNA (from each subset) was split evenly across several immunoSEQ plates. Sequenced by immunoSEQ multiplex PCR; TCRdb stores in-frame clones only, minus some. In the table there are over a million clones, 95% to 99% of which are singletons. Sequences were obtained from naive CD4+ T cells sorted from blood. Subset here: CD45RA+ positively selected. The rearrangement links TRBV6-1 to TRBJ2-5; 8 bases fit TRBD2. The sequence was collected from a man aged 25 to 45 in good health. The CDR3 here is CASSASGQETQYF. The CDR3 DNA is TGTGCCAGCAGTGCTAGCGGGCAAGAGACCCAGTACTTC.